The sequence of this TCR beta chain was determined in a study of CD8+ T cells in alopecia areata. This CDR3 is built from 16 residues. The germline V and J ends were trimmed by 4 bases and 0 bases, with 16 bases remaining between them. The germline gives CDR1 SGHRS, CDR2 YFSETQ. Indicated treatment: oral pan-JAK inhibitor, 5-10 mg twice daily. Extracted from the samples, RNA was reverse transcribed into cDNA to serve as the sequencing template. Assay used: immunoSEQ multiplex PCR; TCRdb lists only in-frame clones, some missing. The sample holds about 180,000 clones, 58% seen once. The sequence was obtained from a human donor with alopecia areata. The chain has TRBV5-1 and TRBJ1-1; D is possibly TRBD1 (6 bases). The sequencing used CD4+ T cells sorted from blood, collected at approximately week 56, from a patient treated with tofacitinib. The CDR3 here is CASSQGSPGMNTEAFF. The CDR3 bases are TGCGCCAGCAGCCAGGGGTCACCGGGCATGAACACTGAAGCTTTCTTT.